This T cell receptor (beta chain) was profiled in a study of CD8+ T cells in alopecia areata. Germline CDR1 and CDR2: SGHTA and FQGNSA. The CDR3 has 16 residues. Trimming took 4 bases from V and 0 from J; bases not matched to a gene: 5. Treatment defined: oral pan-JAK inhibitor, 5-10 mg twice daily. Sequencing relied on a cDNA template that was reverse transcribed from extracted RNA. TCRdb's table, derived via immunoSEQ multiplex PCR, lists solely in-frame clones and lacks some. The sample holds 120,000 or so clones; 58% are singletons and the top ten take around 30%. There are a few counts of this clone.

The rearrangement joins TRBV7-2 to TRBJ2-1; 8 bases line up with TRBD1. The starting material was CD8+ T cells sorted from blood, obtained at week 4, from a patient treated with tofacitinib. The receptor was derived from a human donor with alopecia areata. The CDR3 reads CASSSGQASSYNEQFF. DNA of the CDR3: TGTGCCAGCAGCTCGGGACAGGCGAGCTCCTACAATGAGCAGTTCTTC.